This TCR beta chain was recovered during a study of blood T cells in healthy people across ages. Concerning this clonotype: Mismatch with germline at one junction end may stem from a read error.

Germline CDR1 LGHNA, CDR2 YSLEER. There are 15 residues in the CDR3. A J-beta primer mix and a sample-barcoded 5' primer were used in a second PCR of roughly 6 to 12 cycles. Unique molecular identifiers of 12 random nucleotides labeled each cDNA. One entry per CDR3 protein, called by TCRdb with MiXCR from the 5' RACE reads. Among about 780,000 distinct CDR3 sequences listed, less than 60% were seen once. This TCR was recovered from a man older than 75 in good health. The sequenced material came from blood. This sequence joins TRBV4-3 and TRBJ2-3, with D unclear. CDR3 in DNA: TGCGCCAGCGGCCAAGAGCGTAGGGTTGTAGATACGCAGTATTTT. Encoded protein: CASGQERRVVDTQYF.